Listed here are 18 T cell receptor beta chains from one sample, sequenced in a study of T cell responses to AZD1222 COVID-19 vaccine (TCRdb year 2021). The sample's time point, from its label and the paper: baseline before first vaccination. Receptor amplification or capture employed the immunoSEQ multiplex PCR assay. What TCRdb holds here is the immuneACCESS table cut down to in-frame rearrangements. Part of the clones is not present; checked against another copy, under half of the missing clones reflect an unresolved V gene, and the others are unexplained. Across this sample there are about 190,000 clones, with about 94% seen only once. Over 7.5% of the sample is in the top ten clones. The sequencing used peripheral blood, collected on day 0 of AZD1222 vaccination. Every receptor here comes from an adult in good health.

The J gene is TRBJ2-5, the V gene TRBV11-2; a weak D match, TRBD1 (5 bases). Germline CDR1 and CDR2: SGHAT and FQNNGV. The CDR3 loop spans 12 amino acids. V lost 5 bases and J 9 bases, leaving 13 bases between the germline ends. This chain's CDR3 is CASSLGVGAQYF. CDR3 DNA: TGTGCCAGCAGCCTGGGTGTAGGGGCCCAGTACTTC. Based on the CDR3 plus reference TRBV11-2 and TRBJ2-5, the full variable domain is EAGVAQSPRYKIIEKRQSVAFWCNPISGHATLYWYQQILGQGPKLLIQFQNNGVVDDSQLPKDRFSAERLKGVDSTLKIQPAKLEDSAVYLCASSLGVGAQYFGPGTRLLVL.

This clone came up once. This chain links TRBV4-1 with TRBJ2-3; D is ambiguous. CDR1 is MGHRA and CDR2 is YSYEKL in the germline V gene. V was trimmed by 1 base and J by 0 bases, leaving 5 bases between them. CDR3 length: 14 amino acids. The CDR3 DNA reads as TGCGCCAGCAGCCAAGCTGGGAGCACAGATACGCAGTATTTT. Its protein product is CASSQAGSTDTQYF.

The chain uses TRBV5-6 and TRBJ1-6, with 7 positions matching TRBD1. Germline CDR1 is SGHDT and CDR2 is YYEEEE. Unmatched junction bases numbered 7, after V lost 3 bases and J lost 7 bases. The CDR3 covers 15 residues. This chain's CDR3 is CASSSNRGKNSPLHF. CDR3 sequence (DNA): TGTGCCAGCAGCTCAAACAGGGGTAAAAATTCACCCCTCCACTTT.

This chain links TRBV2 with TRBJ1-2; D is unclear. CDR1 SNHLY and CDR2 FYNNEI come from the germline V gene. CDR3 length: 13 amino acids. The V gene lost 4 bases and the J gene lost 6 bases, with 12 bases spanning the gap. Here the CDR3 DNA reads TGTGCCAGCAGTGTGGACCTTGGGGATGGCTACACCTTC. Translated, it gives CASSVDLGDGYTF.

This clone appeared a few times. J is TRBJ2-3 and V is TRBV6-1, with D unclear. The CDR3 contains 16 residues. The germline V and J ends were trimmed by 0 bases and 2 bases, with 12 bases remaining between them. Germline V gene lookup returns CDR1 MNHNS and CDR2 SASEGT. This chain's CDR3 is CASSEALPLYTDTQYF. In nucleotides, the CDR3 is TGTGCCAGCAGTGAAGCGCTTCCCCTTTACACAGATACGCAGTATTTT.

V and J are TRBV6-5 and TRBJ2-1, with D uncertain. Germline V gene sequence: CDR1 MNHEY, CDR2 SVGAGI. V lost 3 bases, J lost 7 bases, and 4 bases lay in between. The CDR3 has 11 amino acids. The chain's CDR3 is CASSYMNEQFF. The CDR3 region has the DNA TGTGCCAGCAGTTATATGAATGAGCAGTTCTTC.

This clone was recorded once. V gene TRBV12-5 combines with J gene TRBJ2-3; weak D call: TRBD2 (5 bases). Germline loops: CDR1 LGHNT, CDR2 FRNRAP. There are 15 residues in the CDR3. Trimming took off 4 bases at V and 2 bases at J, with 13 bases between the two ends. The chain's CDR3 is CASGSSDSYTDTQYF. The CDR3, as DNA: TGTGCTAGTGGTTCCTCGGACTCCTACACAGATACGCAGTATTTT.

The CDR3 coding sequence is TGTGCCAGCAGCCAGGGCGAGTGGCAGGGGGGGAGTAATGAGCAGTTCTTC. Protein: CASSQGEWQGGSNEQFF. The chain recombines TRBV11-2 with TRBJ2-1; D is tentatively TRBD1 or TRBD2 (7 bases each). The CDR3 consists of 17 residues. V was cut by 5 bases and J by 7 bases, with 24 bases left in between. Germline V gene sequence: CDR1 SGHAT, CDR2 FQNNGV.

The chain combines TRBV27 with TRBJ2-7; tentatively, D is TRBD1 or TRBD2 (5 bases each). CDR3 length: 11 residues. The germline V gene encodes CDR1 MNHEY and CDR2 SMNVEV (reference sequence). V lost 6 bases to trimming and J lost 6 bases, with 9 bases between them. The CDR3 protein is CASRLGGEQYF. The CDR3 nucleotides are TGTGCCAGCAGACTTGGGGGCGAGCAGTACTTC.

The J gene is TRBJ1-1, the V gene TRBV5-1; tentative D call: TRBD1 (6 bases). Trimming pared 6 bases from V and 5 bases from J, leaving 14 bases between. The CDR3 runs 13 residues. Germline V gene data show CDR1 as SGHRS and CDR2 as YFSETQ. The CDR3 nucleotides are TGCGCCAGCACTGCACAGGGACGGACTGAAGCTTTCTTT. Residues: CASTAQGRTEAFF.

The chain uses TRBV7-3 and TRBJ2-2, with D possibly being TRBD2 (6 bases). The CDR3 has 17 amino acids. CDR1 is SGHTA, CDR2 FQGTGA, per germline. V was shortened by 1 base and J by 1 base, with 13 bases between the two germline ends. The DNA for the CDR3 is TGTGCCAGCAGCTTAAGGGTGGCGGGGCAGAACACCGGGGAGCTGTTTTTT. Translating gives CASSLRVAGQNTGELFF.

The chain couples TRBV19 to TRBJ1-2, with D maybe TRBD1 (5 bases). Deletions cut 6 bases from V and 4 bases from J, with 18 bases between. Germline loops: CDR1 LNHDA, CDR2 SQIVND (reference sequence). The CDR3 is made up of 15 amino acids. The CDR3 here is CASSPTLTALYGYTF. CDR3 nucleotide sequence: TGTGCCAGTAGCCCAACCCTGACAGCTCTCTATGGCTACACCTTC.

The CDR3 is CASSQTGTTYNEQFF. The CDR3 nucleotides read TGTGCCAGCAGCCAGACCGGGACTACCTACAATGAGCAGTTCTTC. The V gene is TRBV4-2, the J gene TRBJ2-1; TRBD2 matches 7 bases. The CDR3 spans 15 residues. CDR1 is LGHNA and CDR2 is YNFKEQ in the germline V gene. Losses at the gene ends were 3 bases for V and 2 bases for J; bases not matched to a gene: 4.

The rearrangement joins TRBV7-2 to TRBJ1-1, with 7 bases aligning to TRBD1. Germline CDR1 is SGHTA and CDR2 is FQGNSA. The V and J ends lost 4 bases and 2 bases, in that order; junction bases with no gene match: 4. The CDR3 spans 14 residues. The CDR3 DNA follows: TGTGCCAGCAGCTCGGACAGGAGAAACACTGAAGCTTTCTTT. Its protein product is CASSSDRRNTEAFF.

In nucleotides, the CDR3 is TGTGCCAGCAGGACCGGGATAAACACTGAAGCTTTCTTT. It yields the protein CASRTGINTEAFF. The rearrangement links TRBV6-5 to TRBJ1-1; D gene unclear. V was pared by 6 bases and J by 2 bases, with 10 bases between. The CDR3 spans 13 residues. The V gene's germline CDR1 is MNHEY and CDR2 SVGAGI.

This clone was detected only once. This chain joins TRBV5-4 and TRBJ1-6; TRBD1 is a possible D gene (6 bases). This CDR3 has 15 amino acids. V lost 5 bases to trimming and J lost 7 bases, with 16 bases between them. CDR1 is SGHNT, CDR2 YYREEE, per germline (reference sequence). The DNA of the CDR3 is TGTGCCAGCAGTCCCCCGGGACAACCCAATTCACCCCTCCACTTT. Its protein product is CASSPPGQPNSPLHF.

V usage is TRBV27 and J usage is TRBJ2-5; 7 nucleotides match TRBD1. Germline CDR1 and CDR2: MNHEY and SMNVEV (reference sequence). The CDR3 sequence is 15 residues long. After removal of 3 bases from V and 4 bases from J, the junction contained 8 bases not matched to a gene. CDR3 residues: CASSLTGTPAETQYF. The CDR3 DNA follows: TGTGCCAGCAGTTTGACAGGGACCCCGGCAGAGACCCAGTACTTC.

J is TRBJ1-6 and V is TRBV6-5; D call uncertain. With 2 bases removed from V and 7 bases from J, the gap between germline ends came to 15 bases. There are 16 residues in the CDR3. Germline V gene lookup returns CDR1 MNHEY and CDR2 SVGAGI. The chain's CDR3 is CASSYKDSALNSPLHF. For the CDR3, the DNA is TGTGCCAGCAGTTACAAGGATTCCGCCTTGAATTCACCCCTCCACTTT.